These 30 T cell receptor beta chains originate from one sample sequenced in a study of early T cells in non-severe SARS-CoV-2 infection. Via MiXCR, TCRdb re-called the 5' RACE reads, giving one row per CDR3 protein. The table shows around 56,000 distinct CDR3 sequences, with roughly 13% occurring only once. Sequenced here: whole blood, sampled at baseline. All receptors derive from an adult who was a healthcare worker with PCR-confirmed SARS-CoV-2 infection or an uninfected control (not recorded which).

The CDR3 spells CASSEAPVAHTNTEAFF. CDR3 nucleotides: TGTGCCAGCAGTGAAGCGCCTGTGGCTCATACTAACACTGAAGCTTTCTTT. This rearrangement joins TRBV2 to TRBJ1-1, with D hard to call. The CDR3 length is 17 residues. Trimming pared 0 bases from V and 2 bases from J, leaving 16 bases between. The germline gives CDR1 SNHLY, CDR2 FYNNEI.

This clonotype has more than one count but fewer than ten. The chain recombines TRBV7-2 with TRBJ2-1, with 10 nucleotides matching TRBD2. The CDR3 is 15 amino acids. The trim removed 4 bases at V and 4 bases at J, leaving 4 bases unmatched. Germline assignment: CDR1 SGHTA and CDR2 FQGNSA. The CDR3, as DNA: TGTGCCAGCAGCTCGGCTAGCGGGGGTTACAATGAGCAGTTCTTC. Its translation: CASSSASGGYNEQFF.

The genes are TRBV7-3 and TRBJ2-7, with 10 bases identical to TRBD2. The CDR3 spans 15 residues. Germline CDR1 SGHTA, CDR2 FQGTGA. The ends lost 3 bases at V and 3 bases at J; junction bases unmatched: 5. CDR3 protein: CASSFLAGGGYEQYF. DNA for the CDR3: TGTGCCAGCAGCTTTTTAGCGGGAGGCGGCTACGAGCAGTACTTC. The variable domain in full, completed from reference TRBV7-3 and TRBJ2-7, reads GAGVSQTPSNKVTEKGKYVELRCDPISGHTALYWYRQSLGQGPEFLIYFQGTGAADDSGLPNDRFFAVRPEGSVSTLKIQRTERGDSAVYLCASSFLAGGGYEQYFGPGTRLTVT.

This clonotype turned up a few times. The chain recombines TRBV20-1 with TRBJ1-1; 7 bases map to TRBD1. The CDR3 sequence is 12 residues long. The germline V gene has CDR1 DFQATT and CDR2 SNEGSKA (reference sequence). With 7 bases clipped from V and 4 bases from J, the junction kept 6 bases outside the gene matches. CDR3: CSGKQGTTEAFF. The CDR3 DNA reads as TGCAGTGGGAAACAGGGGACCACTGAAGCTTTCTTT.

This clonotype was seen more than once but under ten times. The chain links TRBV5-1 to TRBJ1-1; a possible D gene is TRBD1 (6 bases). The CDR3 covers 16 residues. Trimming shortened V by 1 base and J by 2 bases, and 15 bases separated the two germline ends. The germline CDR1 and CDR2 sequences are SGHRS and YFSETQ. The CDR3 sequence is CASSLLVSDSNTEAFF. CDR3 DNA sequence: TGCGCCAGCAGCTTGTTAGTATCGGACAGCAACACTGAAGCTTTCTTT. The full variable domain, completed using reference TRBV5-1 and TRBJ1-1, is KAGVTQTPRYLIKTRGQQVTLSCSPISGHRSVSWYQQTPGQGLQFLFEYFSETQRNKGNFPGRFSGRQFSNSRSEMNVSTLELGDSALYLCASSLLVSDSNTEAFFGQGTRLTVV.

This clonotype has ten or more counts. The V and J genes are TRBV15 and TRBJ2-7, with 7 bases that match TRBD2. The CDR3 extends over 13 amino acids. Germline V gene lookup returns CDR1 LNHNV and CDR2 YYDKDF (reference sequence). V dropped 1 base and J dropped 5; count of bases not matched to a gene: 2. The CDR3: CATSRGGSHEQYF. Here the CDR3 DNA reads TGTGCCACCAGCAGAGGCGGGAGCCACGAGCAGTACTTC.

This chain uses TRBV6-5 with TRBJ2-2; TRBD2 matches 14 bases. Looked up from germline, CDR1 is MNHEY and CDR2 is SVGAGI. The CDR3 has 22 amino acids. V was clipped by 2 bases and J by 0 bases; unmatched bases: 14. This CDR3 reads CASSYQRFQGLAGGPNTGELFF. CDR3 nucleotide sequence: TGTGCCAGCAGTTACCAAAGATTCCAAGGACTAGCGGGAGGCCCGAACACCGGGGAGCTGTTTTTT.

The chain links TRBV4-1 to TRBJ2-1, with 7 positions matching TRBD2. J was trimmed by 6 bases and V by 1 base; bases with no gene match: 12. CDR3 length: 17 residues. Germline V gives CDR1 MGHRA, CDR2 YSYEKL. This CDR3 reads CASSQGVAGVLCNEQFF. CDR3 coding DNA: TGCGCCAGCAGCCAAGGGGTTGCGGGGGTCCTATGCAATGAGCAGTTCTTC.

This clonotype is termed medium-sized. The chain carries TRBV4-1 and TRBJ2-7, with TRBD1 identical over 8 bases. This CDR3 region has 15 residues. The junction had 9 bases not matched to a gene; V was cut back by 4 bases and J by 4 bases. From germline, CDR1 is MGHRA and CDR2 YSYEKL. CDR3 protein: CASSLSGTGAYEQYF. The CDR3 DNA reads TGCGCCAGCAGCCTTTCCGGGACAGGAGCGTACGAGCAGTACTTC.

This clonotype is a singleton in its sample. This rearrangement joins TRBV29-1 to TRBJ2-1; D possibly corresponds to TRBD2 (6 bases). Trimming took off 4 bases at V and 0 bases at J, with 16 bases between the two ends. The CDR3 contains 16 residues. Germline CDR1 and CDR2: SQVTM and ANQGSEA. As DNA, the CDR3 is TGCAGCGTTGCCCGCCTTAGCGGACTCTCCTACAATGAGCAGTTCTTC. It translates to CSVARLSGLSYNEQFF.

This clonotype was detected only a few times. This chain joins TRBV7-9 and TRBJ2-3, with D possibly being TRBD1 (6 bases). V was shortened by 4 bases and J by 2 bases, with 10 bases between the two germline ends. This CDR3 has 14 residues. CDR1 is SEHNR and CDR2 is FQNEAQ in the germline V gene (reference sequence). This CDR3 reads CASSSWTVTDTQYF. CDR3 coding DNA: TGTGCCAGCAGCTCTTGGACAGTCACAGATACGCAGTATTTT.

V usage is TRBV4-3 and J usage is TRBJ2-3, with a weak D call TRBD2 (5 bases). CDR3 length equals 16 residues. CDR1 is LGHNA and CDR2 is YSLEER in the germline V gene. V was cut by 0 bases and J by 0 bases, with 10 bases left in between. For the CDR3, the DNA is TGCGCCAGCAGCCAAGATTGGCTAGCTAGCACAGATACGCAGTATTTT. Protein sequence: CASSQDWLASTDTQYF.

This clonotype has ten or more counts. V is TRBV19 and J is TRBJ2-4; 8 bases agree with TRBD2. Germline V gene sequence: CDR1 LNHDA, CDR2 SQIVND (reference sequence). The CDR3 length is 13 residues. Trimming removed 6 bases from V and 7 bases from J; junction bases left unmatched: 5. The CDR3 sequence is CASSKAGVNIQYF. CDR3 sequence (DNA): TGTGCCAGTAGCAAAGCGGGGGTGAACATTCAGTACTTC.

The chain links TRBV7-3 to TRBJ1-4; D gene unclear. V was shortened by 5 bases and J by 7 bases, with 11 bases between the two germline ends. The CDR3 is 13 amino acids. Looked up from germline, CDR1 is SGHTA and CDR2 is FQGTGA. The CDR3 is CASSRYIGEKLFF. The CDR3 nucleotides read TGTGCCAGCAGCCGTTACATCGGTGAAAAACTGTTTTTT.

V usage is TRBV29-1 and J usage is TRBJ2-7; either TRBD1 or TRBD2 may supply D (5 bases each). Trimming pared 6 bases from V and 1 base from J, leaving 13 bases between. The CDR3 contains 13 residues. Germline-derived CDR1 and CDR2 are SQVTM and ANQGSEA. The CDR3 region has the DNA TGCAGCGTATCGGGACGGATTTCCTACGAGCAGTACTTC. The encoded protein is CSVSGRISYEQYF.

By frequency in the sample, this clonotype is medium-sized (0.01 to 0.1%). The chain uses TRBV4-2 and TRBJ2-5; D perhaps matches TRBD2 (6 bases). V was trimmed by 1 base and J by 2 bases, leaving 14 bases between them. Looked up from germline, CDR1 is LGHNA and CDR2 is YNFKEQ. This CDR3 is 16 amino acids long. This CDR3 is CASSQGISGRQETQYF. The CDR3 DNA sequence: TGTGCCAGCAGCCAAGGTATATCTGGGAGGCAAGAGACCCAGTACTTC.

The chain links TRBV24-1 to TRBJ2-3; 9 bases align to TRBD2. The length of the CDR3 is 16 residues. After removal of 5 bases from V and 5 bases from J, the junction contained 10 bases not matched to a gene. Germline loops: CDR1 KGHDR, CDR2 SFDVKD. Here the CDR3 DNA reads TGTGCCACCAGTGGGACAGCGGGGGGATTTGGAGATACGCAGTATTTT. As protein: CATSGTAGGFGDTQYF.

The gene calls are TRBV7-2 and TRBJ1-4, with D perhaps matching TRBD1 (5 bases). Germline lookup yields CDR1 SGHTA and CDR2 FQGNSA. Trimming took off 0 bases at V and 8 bases at J, with 7 bases between the two ends. This CDR3 spans 13 amino acids. CDR3 in amino acids: CASSLAGVEKLFF. In nucleotides, the CDR3 is TGTGCCAGCAGCTTAGCAGGGGTAGAAAAACTGTTTTTT.

This clonotype has only a few counts. The chain combines TRBV4-3 with TRBJ2-7; TRBD1 aligns across 8 bases. Per germline, CDR1 LGHNA and CDR2 YSLEER. Germline trimming cut 1 base from V and 3 bases from J; bases unmatched to any gene: 2. The CDR3 runs 14 residues. The CDR3 DNA reads TGCGCCAGCAGCCAAGCACAGGGGGACTACGAGCAGTACTTC. This translates into CASSQAQGDYEQYF.

This chain joins TRBV3-1 and TRBJ2-5, with D uncertain. V was shortened by 0 bases and J by 4 bases, with 12 bases between the two germline ends. Germline V gene sequence: CDR1 LGHDT, CDR2 YNNKEL (reference sequence). The CDR3 loop spans 15 amino acids. As DNA, the CDR3 is TGTGCCAGCAGCCAAGATTTGGAGCCCGGAGAGACCCAGTACTTC. Translation gives CASSQDLEPGETQYF.

V gene TRBV2 combines with J gene TRBJ1-5, with D unclear. The V gene lost 6 bases and the J gene lost 0 bases, with 12 bases spanning the gap. The germline V gene has CDR1 SNHLY and CDR2 FYNNEI. The CDR3 is 15 amino acids. CDR3 sequence reads: CASRLTGYSNQPQHF. As DNA, the CDR3 is TGTGCCAGCAGATTGACGGGATATAGCAATCAGCCCCAGCATTTT.

The chain joins TRBV6-2 or TRBV6-3 to TRBJ2-1; 8 bases are a match to TRBD2. This CDR3 has 16 residues. With 6 bases clipped from V and 5 bases from J, the junction kept 12 bases outside the gene matches. Germline lookup yields CDR1 MNHEY and CDR2 SVGEGT. CDR3 loop: CASRPFGAGDNNEQFF. The DNA for the CDR3 is TGTGCCAGCAGGCCCTTCGGAGCGGGAGATAACAATGAGCAGTTCTTC.

This chain connects TRBV5-1 to TRBJ2-7, with D unresolved. The germline V gene encodes CDR1 SGHRS and CDR2 YFSETQ. This CDR3 contains 14 residues. Trimming pared 4 bases from V and 3 bases from J, leaving 14 bases between. Here the CDR3 DNA reads TGCGCCAGCAGCCTGGAGTTTAACTTCTACGAGCAGTACTTC. Protein: CASSLEFNFYEQYF.

V usage is TRBV28 and J usage is TRBJ1-3, with D perhaps TRBD1 (5 bases). Germline CDR1 MDHEN, CDR2 SYDVKM. V lost 6 bases to trimming and J lost 0 bases, with 12 bases between them. The CDR3 loop spans 15 amino acids. The CDR3 sequence: CASRWDRSSGNTIYF. CDR3 bases: TGTGCCAGCAGGTGGGACCGATCCTCTGGAAACACCATATATTTT.

The chain recombines TRBV9 with TRBJ2-7; D is ambiguous. The CDR3 sequence is 14 residues long. V was clipped by 0 bases and J by 3 bases, with 10 bases between them. The germline CDR1 and CDR2 sequences are SGDLS and YYNGEE. DNA of the CDR3: TGTGCCAGCAGCGTAGACGACGGCCACTACGAGCAGTACTTC. It codes for CASSVDDGHYEQYF.

This clonotype was seen more than once but under ten times. The chain joins TRBV27 to TRBJ2-1; TRBD1 matches at 9 bases. Germline values: CDR1 MNHEY, CDR2 SMNVEV (reference sequence). Trimming at V came to 5 bases and at J to 4 bases, leaving 12 bases not matched to a gene. This CDR3 is 17 amino acids long. The CDR3: CASSLALGQGPYNEQFF. CDR3 nucleotide sequence: TGTGCCAGCAGTCTTGCCTTGGGACAGGGTCCTTACAATGAGCAGTTCTTC.

This clonotype was counted between two and nine times. This chain connects TRBV27 to TRBJ1-1; 9 bases match TRBD1. Germline-derived CDR1 and CDR2 are MNHEY and SMNVEV (reference sequence). CDR3 length: 15 residues. J was trimmed by 5 bases and V by 4 bases; bases with no gene match: 8. This CDR3 reads CASSSGTGLSTEAFF. The CDR3 region has the DNA TGTGCCAGCAGTTCCGGGACAGGGCTGTCTACTGAAGCTTTCTTT.

A few counts support this clonotype. The CDR3 DNA is TGTGCCAGCAGCCCCGATGGAGACACTGAAGCTTTCTTT. This translates into CASSPDGDTEAFF. This chain joins TRBV7-3 and TRBJ1-1; D remains ambiguous. Trimming shortened V by 5 bases and J by 3 bases, and 10 bases separated the two germline ends. The germline CDR1 and CDR2 sequences are SGHTA and FQGTGA. CDR3 length equals 13 residues.

This clonotype occurred a few times. V usage is TRBV6-2 or TRBV6-3 and J usage is TRBJ2-1; TRBD2 aligns across 8 bases. The CDR3 is 14 amino acids. The ends lost 6 bases at V and 4 bases at J; junction bases unmatched: 5. Germline V gene sequence: CDR1 MNHEY, CDR2 SVGEGT. The CDR3 DNA is TGTGCCAGCAGCCCCACTAGCGGATACAATGAGCAGTTCTTC. Translating it yields CASSPTSGYNEQFF.

Ten or more counts support this clonotype. The chain links TRBV9 to TRBJ2-2, with D possibly TRBD2 on 5 matching bases. This CDR3 comprises 14 residues. Germline CDR1 is SGDLS and CDR2 is YYNGEE. V was pared by 4 bases and J by 5 bases, with 12 bases between. The CDR3 loop is CASSLTTGTGELFF. The CDR3 region has the DNA TGTGCCAGCAGCTTAACGACGGGGACCGGGGAGCTGTTTTTT.